A selection of T cell receptor beta chains follows, all from one sample in a study of beta chain features in type 1 diabetes. The table came from immunoSEQ multiplex PCR; TCRdb's copy has only in-frame clones and leaves some out. Of about 740,000 clones listed, around an eighth are singletons. The sample consisted of naive CD4+ T cells from blood. These receptors were taken from a man between 18 and 35 years old with type 1 diabetes. CDR3s include the opening cysteine and the closing phenylalanine or tryptophan. Fields, in order: clone size, J gene, V gene, D gene, CDR3 DNA, CDR3 protein. The D gene is left open where the match is weak. The size entry is marked missing in some rows and otherwise reads once, few, many or a size class.

NA TRBJ2-2 TRBV25-1 NA TGTGCCAGCAGTGAATATATGTTACAGAACACCGGGGAGCTGTTTTTT CASSEYMLQNTGELFF
NA TRBJ2-7 TRBV4-1 NA TGCGCCAGCAGCTCCCCGGGGACGTCGTACGAGCAGTACTTC CASSSPGTSYEQYF
NA TRBJ2-2 TRBV5-1 TRBD1 TGCGCCAGCAGTCCAAGACAGGGGACCACCGGGGAGCTGTTTTTT CASSPRQGTTGELFF
few TRBJ2-1 TRBV7-2 NA TGTGCCAGCAGCTTAGGGAGGGGACGCCACAATGAGCAGTTCTTC CASSLGRGRHNEQFF
NA TRBJ1-5 TRBV5-1 TRBD1 TGCGCCAGCAGCCCGACAGGGGTAAGCAATCAGCCCCAGCATTTT CASSPTGVSNQPQHF
few TRBJ2-3 TRBV18 TRBD1 TGTGCCAGCTCACCACAGGGACAGGGGACAGATACGCAGTATTTT CASSPQGQGTDTQYF
NA TRBJ1-2 TRBV14 NA TGTGCCAGCAGCCCGGAGCTGACAGCTAACTATGGCTACACCTTC CASSPELTANYGYTF
NA TRBJ2-2 TRBV2 TRBD1 TGTGCCAGCAGTGACAGGGGGTGGACCGGGGAGCTGTTTTTT CASSDRGWTGELFF
NA TRBJ1-1 TRBV29-1 NA TGCAGCGTTGTGGGCAGCGGTACGGGCACTGAAGCTTTCTTT CSVVGSGTGTEAFF
NA TRBJ1-2 TRBV30 NA TGTGCCTGGAGAACAGCCGGCCTCTCTGGCTACACCTTC CAWRTAGLSGYTF
NA TRBJ2-3 TRBV5-4 NA TGTGCCAGCAGCTTGCGGGGAGATACGCAGTATTTT CASSLRGDTQYF
few TRBJ1-1 TRBV5-1 NA TGCGCCAGCACCACCAGCAGGAGAAGTTCGAACACTGAAGCTTTCTTT CASTTSRRSSNTEAFF
NA TRBJ2-3 TRBV12-5 NA TGTGCTAGCCAACAAGGGACTCCCCCAGATACGCAGTATTTT CASQQGTPPDTQYF
few TRBJ1-5 TRBV6-5 TRBD1 TGTGCCAGCAGTTTGACAGGGGATCAGCCCCAGCATTTT CASSLTGDQPQHF
once TRBJ1-5 TRBV10-3 NA TGTGCCATCAGTGAGTCAGGAGGGGACGGTCAGCCCCAGCATTTT CAISESGGDGQPQHF
few TRBJ1-3 TRBV9 NA TGTGCCAGCAGCGCCACGGCCACTGGAAACACCATATATTTT CASSATATGNTIYF
NA TRBJ1-1 TRBV6-6 NA TGTGCCAGCAGTTACTCCCCGACAGGGAACACTGAAGCTTTCTTT CASSYSPTGNTEAFF
NA TRBJ2-2 TRBV18 NA TGTGCCAGCTCACCACTACAGAGGGACACCGGGGAGCTGTTTTTT CASSPLQRDTGELFF
few TRBJ1-5 TRBV7-9 TRBD1 TGTGCCAGCAGCTCCGGGACAGGGAGCAATCAGCCCCAGCATTTT CASSSGTGSNQPQHF
NA TRBJ1-2 TRBV5-4 TRBD1 TGTGCCAGCATCTCCCGACAGGGGAACTATGGCTACACCTTC CASISRQGNYGYTF
NA TRBJ2-7 TRBV7-8 NA TGTGCCAGCAGCCCCGTGTATGAGGGGGGCTCCTACGAGCAGTACTTC CASSPVYEGGSYEQYF
few TRBJ1-5 TRBV28 TRBD1 TGTGCCACCGAAAACAGGGGGCTGAATCAGCCCCAGCATTTT CATENRGLNQPQHF
few TRBJ1-1 TRBV18 NA TGTGCCAGCTCCACAGGGATGAGCACTGAAGCTTTCTTT CASSTGMSTEAFF
few TRBJ2-7 TRBV5-4 TRBD1 TGTGCCAGCAGCTTCGTGGGACAGGGGCTCAGCGAGCAGTACTTC CASSFVGQGLSEQYF
NA TRBJ1-5 TRBV5-1 TRBD1 TGCGCCAGCAAGGAGGGGACAGCCAATCAGCCCCAGCATTTT CASKEGTANQPQHF
NA TRBJ2-5 TRBV6-5 TRBD2 TGTGCCAGCGCAGTTACTGGGGAGCGGGGGGAGACCCAGTACTTC CASAVTGERGETQYF
few TRBJ2-6 TRBV7-9 NA TGTGCCAGCAGCTTATCCCTCGGGGTCGGGGCCAACGTCCTGACTTTC CASSLSLGVGANVLTF
NA TRBJ2-7 TRBV6-5 TRBD1 TGTGCCAGCAGTTCTAGGGGGCGCTACGAGCAGTACTTC CASSSRGRYEQYF
few TRBJ2-1 TRBV19 NA TGTGCCAGTAGTCCCTCTGTCAATGAGCAGTTCTTC CASSPSVNEQFF
NA TRBJ1-2 TRBV7-9 NA TGTGCCAGCAGCTTAGTCCAGCCAGGCTATGGCTACACCTTC CASSLVQPGYGYTF
few TRBJ2-7 TRBV5-1 NA TGCGCCAGCAGAGCTACATACGAGCAGTACTTC CASRATYEQYF
NA TRBJ2-1 TRBV15 TRBD2 TGTGCCACCCACGGACTAGCGGGGGGGAATGAGCAGTTCTTC CATHGLAGGNEQFF
few TRBJ2-2 TRBV14 NA TGTGCCAGCAGGGCCTCTCAGGGAAAGGTCACCGGGGAGCTGTTTTTT CASRASQGKVTGELFF
few TRBJ2-7 TRBV5-1 NA TGCGCCAGCAGCTTCACCGGGACATTGGCCTACGAGCAGTACTTC CASSFTGTLAYEQYF
few TRBJ1-4 TRBV7-2 NA TGTGCCAGCAGCTTACCAGGAAAACTGTTTTTT CASSLPGKLFF
few TRBJ2-1 TRBV11-2 NA TGTGCCAGCAGCTTTATGGAGCAGTTCTTC CASSFMEQFF
few TRBJ1-1 TRBV6-1 TRBD1 TGTGCCAGCAGTGACAGGGGGCCCCACACTGAAGCTTTCTTT CASSDRGPHTEAFF
NA TRBJ1-4 TRBV5-4 TRBD1 TGTGCCAGCAGCTTTACACAGGGGATGGGTGAAAAACTGTTTTTT CASSFTQGMGEKLFF
NA TRBJ1-5 TRBV9 NA TGTGCCAGCAGCGTCGGAGATCAGCCCCAGCATTTT CASSVGDQPQHF
few TRBJ1-5 TRBV7-2 NA TGTGCCAGCAGCTTAGCAGGAGGGGGAGGTCAGCCCCAGCATTTT CASSLAGGGGQPQHF
few TRBJ2-3 TRBV29-1 NA TGCAGCGTTTCGACAAGGCTCACAGATACGCAGTATTTT CSVSTRLTDTQYF